This T cell receptor (beta chain) was sequenced for a study of radiotherapy plus CTLA-4 blockade in lung cancer. CDR3 length: 14 amino acids. Germline CDR1 reads MGHRA; CDR2 reads YSYEKL. With 4 bases clipped from V and 8 bases from J, the junction kept 6 bases outside the gene matches. Method: immunoSEQ multiplex PCR; TCRdb's copy keeps in-frame clones and lacks some. The sample comprises 40,000 to 50,000 clones, around 75% of which are singletons, and approximately 9.9% rests with the top ten. The clonotype was recovered from a human donor with non-small cell lung cancer who had stable disease on radiotherapy plus ipilimumab. The sample in question was peripheral blood, obtained from a patient treated with radiotherapy plus ipilimumab. The V call is TRBV4-1, the J call TRBJ1-2; 11 nucleotides align to TRBD1. DNA of the CDR3: TGCGCCAGCAGCCTGGACAGGGGGCCGCGGGGCTACACCTTC. Residues: CASSLDRGPRGYTF.